The rows below give T cell receptor beta chains drawn from one sample of a study of tumor-infiltrating lymphocytes in primary liver carcinoma. TCRdb recomputed calls from the multiplex PCR reads with MiXCR, one row per CDR3 protein. This sample has more than 75,000 distinct CDR3 sequences; 55% to 85% occur once, and the top ten carry around 19%. The sequencing sample was made of liver tumor tissue from sampling region 1. Receptors originate from a man aged 35 to 55 with primary liver carcinoma and hepatitis B virus infection. Each CDR3 is given without its conserved first and last residue. Each record gives: V gene, clone size, J gene, CDR3 protein. Clone size is stated in some rows and not others, as once, few, many or a class when expanded.

V: TRBV29-1
size: NA
J: TRBJ2-3
CDR3: SVEGAGDTQC

V: TRBV12-3/TRBV12-4
size: NA
J: TRBJ2-7
CDR3: TSSLGQVALYEQY

V: TRBV4-2
size: NA
J: NA
CDR3: AGSELAGGSSYEQF

V: TRBV6-1
size: NA
J: TRBJ2-2
CDR3: ACSVWGGGELF

V: TRBV13
size: once
J: TRBJ2-7
CDR3: ASSNRNLGEQY

V: TRBV6-5
size: NA
J: TRBJ1-1
CDR3: ASSYSIGVGNTEAF

V: TRBV2
size: NA
J: TRBJ2-3
CDR3: ASSAPAAGGPVKQY

V: TRBV5-5
size: NA
J: TRBJ1-1
CDR3: ASSLRAAGNTEAF

V: TRBV24-1
size: NA
J: TRBJ1-5
CDR3: ATSDPPSGQPQH

V: TRBV10-1
size: NA
J: TRBJ1-2
CDR3: PSNPLPGYGYT

V: TRBV6-1
size: NA
J: TRBJ2-3
CDR3: VSHRGTNRADTQY

V: TRBV29-1
size: NA
J: TRBJ2-7
CDR3: SVFGQAAYEHY

V: TRBV11-1
size: medium-sized
J: TRBJ2-3
CDR3: ASSRRGRYPTDTQY

V: TRBV6-4
size: NA
J: TRBJ2-2
CDR3: ASSEGANIGELF

V: TRBV6-1
size: NA
J: TRBJ2-3
CDR3: ASSEVDFYDTHY

V: TRBV14
size: NA
J: TRBJ1-1
CDR3: ASSPTRVGTEAI

V: TRBV7-8
size: NA
J: TRBJ2-7
CDR3: TSSDGLDSDEQY

V: TRBV4-1
size: medium-sized
J: TRBJ2-3
CDR3: ASSPEAGISTDTQY

V: TRBV29-1
size: NA
J: TRBJ1-3
CDR3: SLGESRNTIY

V: TRBV29-1
size: many
J: TRBJ2-5
CDR3: SVEGQGETQY

V: TRBV4-1
size: NA
J: TRBJ1-6
CDR3: VSSRQVNSPLH

V: TRBV5-8
size: NA
J: TRBJ2-2
CDR3: ASGLRWGSGELF